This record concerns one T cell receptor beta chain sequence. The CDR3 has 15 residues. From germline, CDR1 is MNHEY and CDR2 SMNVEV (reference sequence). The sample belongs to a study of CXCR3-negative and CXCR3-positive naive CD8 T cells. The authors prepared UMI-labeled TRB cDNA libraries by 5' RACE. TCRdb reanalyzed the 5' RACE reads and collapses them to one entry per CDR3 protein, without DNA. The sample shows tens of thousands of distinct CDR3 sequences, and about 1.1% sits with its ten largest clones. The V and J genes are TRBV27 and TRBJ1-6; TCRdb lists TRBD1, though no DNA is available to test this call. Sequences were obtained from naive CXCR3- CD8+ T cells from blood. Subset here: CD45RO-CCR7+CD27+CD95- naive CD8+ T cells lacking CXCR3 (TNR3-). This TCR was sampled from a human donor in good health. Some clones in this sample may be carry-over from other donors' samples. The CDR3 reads CASNSGTAINSPLHF.